These 23 T cell receptor beta chains originate from one sample sequenced in a study of CD8 T cells in Susac syndrome. The RNA, about 0.45 to 1 ug, was put through reverse transcription using random hexamers. TCRdb called the immunoSEQ multiplex PCR reads again in MiXCR, with one record for every CDR3 protein. This table holds 150,000 to 250,000 distinct CDR3 sequences, about 95% found once. The sample was CD4+ T cells from PBMCs. The receptors derive from a human donor with multiple sclerosis.

V and J are TRBV29-1 and TRBJ2-1; D perhaps matches TRBD1 (6 bases). V was clipped by 7 bases and J by 7 bases, with 11 bases between them. In germline, CDR1 is SQVTM, CDR2 ANQGSEA. The CDR3 extends over 11 amino acids. In DNA, the CDR3 is TGCAGCGGCTCAACAGGGAATGAGCAGTTCTTC. Translating it yields CSGSTGNEQFF.

The chain carries TRBV7-2 and TRBJ2-4; TRBD1 matches at 7 bases. The germline CDR1 and CDR2 sequences are SGHTA and FQGNSA. With V trimmed by 4 bases and J by 8 bases, 8 bases remained unmatched. This CDR3 has 14 amino acids. CDR3 sequence: CASSSIQGLYIQYF. CDR3 nucleotides: TGTGCCAGCAGCTCCATACAGGGGTTATACATTCAGTACTTC.

The V call is TRBV2, the J call TRBJ2-1, with D possibly matching TRBD2 (5 bases). The CDR3 has 11 residues. The germline V and J ends were trimmed by 6 bases and 9 bases, with 9 bases remaining between them. Germline lookup yields CDR1 SNHLY and CDR2 FYNNEI. The CDR3, as DNA: TGTGCCAGCAGGGACTGGGGTGAGCAGTTCTTC. The encoded protein is CASRDWGEQFF.

The CDR3 here is CASSVEDGPNNYGYTF. The CDR3 DNA is TGTGCCAGCAGTGTGGAGGACGGACCCAATAACTATGGCTACACCTTC. This chain connects TRBV6-4 to TRBJ1-2; no firm D call. CDR1 MRHNA and CDR2 SNTAGT come from the germline V gene. This CDR3 has 16 residues. V was cut by 4 bases and J by 1 base, with 16 bases left in between.

The chain is built from TRBV12-3 or TRBV12-4 and TRBJ2-3, with D perhaps matching TRBD2 (7 bases). This CDR3 is built from 14 residues. Deletions cut 3 bases from V and 6 bases from J, with 13 bases between. CDR3 in amino acids: CASSFRGAGDTQYF. CDR3 coding DNA: TGTGCCAGCAGTTTTCGGGGGGCCGGGGATACGCAGTATTTT.

This chain links TRBV5-1 with TRBJ2-5, with D maybe TRBD1 (6 bases). Germline CDR1 and CDR2: SGHRS and YFSETQ. Trimming shortened V by 3 bases and J by 1 base, and 10 bases separated the two germline ends. The CDR3 loop spans 14 amino acids. The CDR3 bases are TGCGCCAGCAGCTCACAGGGAACCCAAGAGACCCAGTACTTC. It is translated as CASSSQGTQETQYF.

V usage is TRBV4-1 and J usage is TRBJ2-7, with D perhaps matching TRBD1 (5 bases). The CDR3 is made up of 15 amino acids. Germline CDR1 MGHRA, CDR2 YSYEKL. Trimming cost V 3 bases and J 6 bases, with 18 bases left between them. The DNA of the CDR3 is TGCGCCAGCAGCCACCCTATCCAGGGCGTCTTCGAGCAGTACTTC. It codes for CASSHPIQGVFEQYF.

The chain uses TRBV12-3 or TRBV12-4 and TRBJ2-2, with unresolved D. The CDR3 totals 13 residues. V lost 3 bases and J 6 bases, leaving 8 bases between the germline ends. CDR3 nucleotide sequence: TGTGCCAGCAGTTTGGGTGGGTCCGGGGAGCTGTTTTTT. Its protein product is CASSLGGSGELFF.

The rearrangement joins TRBV19 to TRBJ2-7; 9 bases match TRBD1. Per germline, CDR1 LNHDA and CDR2 SQIVND (reference sequence). Losses at the gene ends were 3 bases for V and 10 bases for J; bases not matched to a gene: 16. CDR3 length: 16 residues. CDR3 loop: CASSIGGMPGQGEQYF. In nucleotides, the CDR3 is TGTGCCAGTAGTATTGGGGGCATGCCGGGACAGGGAGAACAGTACTTC.

V gene TRBV29-1 combines with J gene TRBJ2-7, with D perhaps matching TRBD2 (5 bases). CDR1 and CDR2 from the germline V gene are SQVTM and ANQGSEA. CDR3 length equals 16 residues. Trimming cost V 0 bases and J 0 bases, with 15 bases left between them. Here the CDR3 reads CSVEDPLSRDSYEQYF. The CDR3 nucleotides read TGCAGCGTTGAAGACCCCCTGTCCCGGGACTCCTACGAGCAGTACTTC.

The chain uses TRBV5-4 and TRBJ2-1, with 9 nucleotides matching TRBD2. Per the germline V gene, CDR1 is SGHNT and CDR2 is YYREEE (reference sequence). This CDR3 is built from 15 residues. V was clipped by 1 base and J by 6 bases; unmatched bases: 5. The CDR3 nucleotides are TGTGCCAGCAGCTTGAAAGGTAGCGGGAGCAATGAGCAGTTCTTC. As protein: CASSLKGSGSNEQFF.

The chain joins TRBV13 to TRBJ2-5, with 7 bases aligning to TRBD1. Trimming at V came to 3 bases and at J to 2 bases, leaving 6 bases not matched to a gene. Germline loops: CDR1 PRHDT, CDR2 FYEKMQ (reference sequence). The CDR3 is made up of 15 amino acids. CDR3 DNA sequence: TGTGCCAGCAGCTTTTGGGACAGCAGACAAGAGACCCAGTACTTC. The encoded protein is CASSFWDSRQETQYF.

The J gene is TRBJ2-7, the V gene TRBV20-1; D is possibly TRBD2 (6 bases). Trimming took 3 bases from V and 3 from J, leaving 15 bases between them. This CDR3 contains 14 residues. Looked up from germline, CDR1 is DFQATT and CDR2 is SNEGSKA (reference sequence). The CDR3 is CSASRRTTGYEQYF. The CDR3 DNA reads as TGCAGTGCTAGTAGGCGGACTACCGGCTACGAGCAGTACTTC.

This rearrangement joins TRBV19 to TRBJ2-7; D uncertain. V lost 5 bases to trimming and J lost 2 bases, with 10 bases between them. The germline gives CDR1 LNHDA, CDR2 SQIVND (reference sequence). There are 13 residues in the CDR3. Written as DNA, the CDR3 is TGTGCCAGTAGTCTTCGGCAGGCCTACGAGCAGTACTTC. Translating gives CASSLRQAYEQYF.

The chain links TRBV6-5 to TRBJ2-7; D call uncertain. The V end was cut by 5 bases, the J end by 6 bases, with 8 bases between. Germline assignment: CDR1 MNHEY and CDR2 SVGAGI. The length of the CDR3 is 11 residues. The CDR3 DNA reads as TGTGCCAGCAGTACCGGCGGCGAGCAGTACTTC. The encoded protein is CASSTGGEQYF.

The chain recombines TRBV28 with TRBJ2-7, with 7 bases aligning to TRBD2. Germline CDR1 reads MDHEN; CDR2 reads SYDVKM. The CDR3 is 15 amino acids. Unmatched junction bases numbered 8, after V lost 1 base and J lost 5 bases. The CDR3 spells CASSLFRAAGDEQYF. In DNA, the CDR3 is TGTGCCAGCAGTTTATTCAGGGCGGCGGGGGACGAGCAGTACTTC.

The V and J genes are TRBV24-1 and TRBJ1-5; tentatively, D is TRBD1 (5 bases). The germline gives CDR1 KGHDR, CDR2 SFDVKD. CDR3 length equals 16 residues. Between the trimmed V and J ends, which lost 10 bases and 2 bases, there was a span of 20 bases. The DNA of the CDR3 is TGTGCCACAGGTTGGAAGGGGCCCCTTTGCAATCAGCCCCAGCATTTT. Protein product: CATGWKGPLCNQPQHF.

This clonotype is a singleton in its sample. CDR3 sequence (DNA): TGTGCCAGCAGCCAAGATCTTCGCGAAAAACTGTTTTTT. Translation: CASSQDLREKLFF. The chain combines TRBV3-1 with TRBJ1-4, with D unresolved. Germline V lookup: CDR1 LGHDT, CDR2 YNNKEL (reference sequence). The germline V and J ends were trimmed by 0 bases and 8 bases, with 7 bases remaining between them. This CDR3 comprises 13 residues.

The chain joins TRBV7-9 to TRBJ2-6; D is unresolved. V shed 2 bases and J shed 0 bases, with 11 bases lying between them. From germline, CDR1 is SEHNR and CDR2 FQNEAQ (reference sequence). This CDR3 is 17 amino acids long. The CDR3, as DNA: TGTGCCAGCAGCTTAACGTGGTGGGGCTCTGGGGCCAACGTCCTGACTTTC. This encodes CASSLTWWGSGANVLTF.

V is TRBV10-3 and J is TRBJ1-5, with TRBD1 as a possible D gene (6 bases). Germline CDR1 reads ENHRY; CDR2 reads SYGVKD. Trimming pared 6 bases from V and 3 bases from J, leaving 9 bases between. This CDR3 spans 13 amino acids. In DNA form, the CDR3 reads TGTGCCATCAGACGGGACACCAATCAGCCCCAGCATTTT. Its translation is CAIRRDTNQPQHF.

This clonotype was picked up one time. This rearrangement joins TRBV3-1 to TRBJ1-2; D is possibly TRBD1 (6 bases). V was clipped by 4 bases and J by 4 bases, with 16 bases between them. The V gene's germline CDR1 is LGHDT and CDR2 YNNKEL (reference sequence). The length of the CDR3 is 15 residues. CDR3 sequence reads: CASSPRDIPPYGYTF. CDR3 coding DNA: TGTGCCAGCAGCCCACGGGACATCCCCCCCTATGGCTACACCTTC.

The rearrangement uses TRBV2 and TRBJ2-1, with a tentative D call TRBD1 (6 bases). The germline gives CDR1 SNHLY, CDR2 FYNNEI. With 6 bases removed from V and 9 bases from J, the gap between germline ends came to 15 bases. The CDR3 runs 13 residues. CDR3 sequence (DNA): TGTGCCAGCAGGATCAACAGGGAACGTGAGCAGTTCTTC. Protein sequence: CASRINREREQFF. Looking up the rest from reference TRBV2 and TRBJ2-1 gives the full variable domain: EPEVTQTPSHQVTQMGQEVILRCVPISNHLYFYWYRQILGQKVEFLVSFYNNEISEKSEIFDDQFSVERPDGSNFTLKIRSTKLEDSAMYFCASRINREREQFFGPGTRLTVL.

The V gene is TRBV2, the J gene TRBJ2-1, with D perhaps matching TRBD2 (6 bases). Looked up from germline, CDR1 is SNHLY and CDR2 is FYNNEI. V lost 6 bases and J 3 bases, leaving 12 bases between the germline ends. CDR3 length equals 14 residues. CDR3 loop: CASRDGTYYNEQFF. CDR3 coding DNA: TGTGCCAGCAGGGACGGGACTTACTACAATGAGCAGTTCTTC.